This T cell receptor beta chain was obtained from a study of T-cell memory formation after mild COVID-19. As for the study in general: TCR clustering was largely donor specific.

This clonotype was counted a few times. As yet, its antigen is unknown. Overall study results and limits: Researchers found some responding clones in pre-infection memory, a sign that cross-reactive memory joined. Clones shrinking from day 15 to 85 showed even CD4/CD8 mixes; later expanders tilted CD4+. CD4+ clones that contracted lay mainly in CM and EM; CD8+ ones lay in EMRA.

V lost 2 bases, J lost 1 base, and 5 bases lay in between. CDR3 length equals 13 residues. Germline-derived CDR1 and CDR2 are SGHAT and FQNNGV. TCRdb used MiXCR to reprocess the 5' RACE reads, holding one entry per CDR3 protein. The sample records 550,000 to 700,000 distinct CDR3 sequences, under 20% being singletons. The sequencing sample was made of PBMCs or a T cell subset sorted from them (not recorded which). This rearrangement joins TRBV11-2 to TRBJ1-1; D is undetermined. The receptor's source is an adult woman who had mild COVID-19 (a few samples of this study predate the infection). Cell type and time point are not known. As DNA, the CDR3 is TGTGCCAGCAGCTTAATAAGGAACACTGAAGCTTTCTTT. Translated: CASSLIRNTEAFF.